Following are 18 T cell receptor beta chains from one sample sequenced in a study of T-cell memory formation after mild COVID-19 (dated by TCRdb to the early 2020s). Receptor amplification or capture employed 5' RACE. Sequencer: Illumina NovaSeq 6000. The public sequencing data were trimmed at Q25 with fastp and processed into clonotypes with MiXCR by TCRdb, which kept only in-frame beta chains. Every distinct CDR3 protein forms one entry, paired with its most common genes and DNA. This sample comprises 120,000 to 150,000 distinct CDR3 sequences, under 7% of them detected only once. The top ten clonotypes cover roughly 1.9% of the sample. The sequencing input was PBMCs or a T cell subset sorted from them (not recorded which). These receptors were obtained from an adult woman who had mild COVID-19 (a few samples of this study predate the infection). The sample titles of this study are shuffled in the database, so cell type and time point are left out; the donor was told from shared clones.

The V gene is TRBV24-1, the J gene TRBJ2-1; 12 bases fit TRBD2. The trim removed 4 bases at V and 7 bases at J, leaving 4 bases unmatched. Per the germline V gene, CDR1 is KGHDR and CDR2 is SFDVKD. CDR3 length: 15 amino acids. The CDR3 region has the DNA TGTGCCACCAGTGACCCCACTAGCGGGAGGAATGAGCAGTTCTTC. It codes for CATSDPTSGRNEQFF.

This clonotype was recorded a few times. The chain is built from TRBV29-1 and TRBJ2-3; tentative D call: TRBD2 (5 bases). This CDR3 spans 13 amino acids. Germline loops: CDR1 SQVTM, CDR2 ANQGSEA. The V end was cut by 7 bases, the J end by 3 bases, with 14 bases between. As DNA, the CDR3 is TGCAGCGGTGATCCGGGATCGACAGATACGCAGTATTTT. It translates to CSGDPGSTDTQYF.

This clonotype was recorded many times. The chain is built from TRBV12-3 or TRBV12-4 and TRBJ1-2, with D perhaps matching TRBD1 (5 bases). Trimming cost V 6 bases and J 7 bases, with 18 bases left between them. The CDR3 has 14 residues. The CDR3 sequence is CASRTGAPPSGYTF. The CDR3 DNA follows: TGTGCCAGCAGAACAGGTGCCCCCCCTTCTGGCTACACCTTC.

Many counts were recorded for this clonotype. The V gene is TRBV2, the J gene TRBJ2-3, with TRBD1 matching over 10 bases. The CDR3 is made up of 13 amino acids. V lost 7 bases to trimming and J lost 5 bases; unmatched junction nucleotides: 3. Germline lookup yields CDR1 SNHLY and CDR2 FYNNEI. The CDR3 DNA follows: TGTGCCAGCATCTGGGACAGGGGAGATACGCAGTATTTT. It is translated as CASIWDRGDTQYF.

This clonotype was picked up many times. V gene TRBV29-1 combines with J gene TRBJ2-1; the D gene is possibly TRBD1 (6 bases). This CDR3 is built from 12 residues. V dropped 5 bases and J dropped 8 bases, with 13 bases sitting between them. The V gene's germline CDR1 is SQVTM and CDR2 ANQGSEA. Here the CDR3 DNA reads TGCAGCGTTACAGGGCTCCGGGATGAGCAGTTCTTC. Amino acids: CSVTGLRDEQFF.

This clonotype was detected only a few times. The chain uses TRBV2 and TRBJ1-6; no firm D call. CDR1 is SNHLY, CDR2 FYNNEI, per germline. V gave up 4 bases and J gave up 6 bases, with 10 bases separating them. The CDR3 has 14 amino acids. The DNA for the CDR3 is TGTGCCAGCAGTGTTAGGGCTGCTAATTCACCCCTCCACTTT. Translating gives CASSVRAANSPLHF.

J is TRBJ2-4 and V is TRBV4-1; D is perhaps TRBD1 (6 bases). Between the trimmed V and J ends, which lost 2 bases and 0 bases, there was a span of 17 bases. The CDR3 covers 18 residues. In germline, CDR1 is MGHRA, CDR2 YSYEKL. CDR3 region: CASSQPLGAVRAKNIQYF. CDR3 nucleotides: TGCGCCAGCAGCCAACCTTTGGGGGCAGTCAGAGCCAAAAACATTCAGTACTTC.

This clonotype appeared a few times. V usage is TRBV12-3 or TRBV12-4 and J usage is TRBJ2-5, with D maybe TRBD1 (5 bases). V was clipped by 3 bases and J by 3 bases, with 8 bases between them. The CDR3 sequence is 13 residues long. CDR3: CASSFLREETQYF. DNA of the CDR3: TGTGCCAGCAGTTTCCTCAGGGAAGAGACCCAGTACTTC.

To note about this clonotype: This may come from a read error, since a much larger clone is one base off. V is TRBV6-5 and J is TRBJ2-3, with 8 bases fitting TRBD2. Germline loops: CDR1 MNHEY, CDR2 SVGAGI. This CDR3 is 15 amino acids long. V was clipped by 7 bases and J by 6 bases; unmatched bases: 12. The CDR3 loop is CASTPSGGPTDTQYF. The CDR3 bases are TGTGCCAGCACCCCATCGGGAGGGCCTACGGATACGCAGTATTTT.

The chain recombines TRBV15 with TRBJ1-1, with unresolved D. The CDR3 is made up of 15 amino acids. Trimming removed 0 bases at V and 3 bases at J, with 11 bases between. Germline CDR1 LNHNV, CDR2 YYDKDF (reference sequence). CDR3 loop: CATSRDPGFDTEAFF. The CDR3 DNA is TGTGCCACCAGCAGAGACCCCGGGTTTGACACTGAAGCTTTCTTT.

This clonotype was seen a few times. This chain uses TRBV29-1 with TRBJ2-3, with 10 bases fitting TRBD2. The CDR3 covers 17 residues. The J segment lost 1 base and the V segment lost 0 bases, leaving 7 bases of the junction unmatched. Per germline, CDR1 SQVTM and CDR2 ANQGSEA. CDR3 DNA sequence: TGCAGCGTTGAAGATCTCCGGACTAGCGGAGGCACAGATACGCAGTATTTT. Protein sequence: CSVEDLRTSGGTDTQYF.

The chain has TRBV3-1 and TRBJ2-7, with 8 bases matching TRBD1. Germline CDR1 and CDR2: LGHDT and YNNKEL (reference sequence). The CDR3 runs to 17 residues. J was trimmed by 0 bases and V by 1 base; bases with no gene match: 8. The CDR3 region is CASSQGWRDRSSYEQYF. Here the CDR3 DNA reads TGTGCCAGCAGCCAAGGGTGGAGGGACAGGAGCTCCTACGAGCAGTACTTC.

In this sample, this clonotype turned up a few times. This chain joins TRBV2 and TRBJ1-1; D is unclear. The germline gives CDR1 SNHLY, CDR2 FYNNEI. Trimming removed 4 bases from V and 6 bases from J, with 9 bases in between. The CDR3 extends over 12 amino acids. The CDR3 nucleotides read TGTGCCAGCAGTGGGGTTGGCGCTGAAGCTTTCTTT. It codes for CASSGVGAEAFF.

This clonotype was seen a few times. The chain recombines TRBV7-2 with TRBJ2-2, with D hard to call. Trimming left V 3 bases short and J 7 bases short, with 6 bases between. Germline CDR1 reads SGHTA; CDR2 reads FQGNSA. This CDR3 has 12 residues. For the CDR3, the DNA is TGTGCCAGCAGCTTGGGTTTCGGGGAGCTGTTTTTT. Its translation is CASSLGFGELFF.

The chain couples TRBV20-1 to TRBJ2-1; D is undetermined. Germline V gene sequence: CDR1 DFQATT, CDR2 SNEGSKA (reference sequence). V shed 2 bases and J shed 4 bases, with 6 bases lying between them. CDR3 size: 12 residues. DNA of the CDR3: TGCAGTGCTAGACGTAGGTACAATGAGCAGTTCTTC. As protein: CSARRRYNEQFF.

Only a few counts were recorded for this clonotype. V gene TRBV5-1 combines with J gene TRBJ1-1; maybe TRBD1 (5 bases). V lost 2 bases to trimming and J lost 4 bases, with 9 bases between them. CDR3 length: 13 residues. Germline V lookup: CDR1 SGHRS, CDR2 YFSETQ. CDR3 coding DNA: TGCGCCAGCAGCTTCCAGGGACTCACTGAAGCTTTCTTT. Its protein is CASSFQGLTEAFF.

The chain employs TRBV6-5 and TRBJ2-3; 9 nucleotides align to TRBD2. The CDR3 length is 15 residues. Germline trimming cut 2 bases from V and 1 base from J; bases unmatched to any gene: 1. The germline V gene encodes CDR1 MNHEY and CDR2 SVGAGI. Here the CDR3 DNA reads TGTGCCAGCAGTTACGGGACTAGCCGCACAGATACGCAGTATTTT. As protein: CASSYGTSRTDTQYF.

This clonotype was found a few times. This chain joins TRBV7-2 and TRBJ2-1; TRBD2 agrees at 7 bases. CDR3 length: 14 amino acids. Germline V lookup: CDR1 SGHTA, CDR2 FQGNSA. The V segment lost 3 bases and the J segment 6 bases; nucleotides outside the gene matches: 5. CDR3 coding DNA: TGTGCCAGCAGCTTCTGGGGGAGGGCCAATGAGCAGTTCTTC. Translating gives CASSFWGRANEQFF.